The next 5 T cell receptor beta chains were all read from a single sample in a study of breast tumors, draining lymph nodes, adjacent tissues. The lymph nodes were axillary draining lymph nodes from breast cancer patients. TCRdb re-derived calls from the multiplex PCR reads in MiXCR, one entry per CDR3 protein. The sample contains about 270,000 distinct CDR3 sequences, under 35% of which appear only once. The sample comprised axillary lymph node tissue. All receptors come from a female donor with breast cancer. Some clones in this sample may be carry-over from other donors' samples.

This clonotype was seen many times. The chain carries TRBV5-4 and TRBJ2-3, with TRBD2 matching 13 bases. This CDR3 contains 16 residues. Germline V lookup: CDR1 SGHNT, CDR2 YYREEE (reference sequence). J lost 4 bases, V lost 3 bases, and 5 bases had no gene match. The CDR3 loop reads CASSSGLAGVPDTQYF. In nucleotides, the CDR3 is TGTGCCAGCAGCTCCGGACTAGCGGGGGTCCCAGATACGCAGTATTTT.

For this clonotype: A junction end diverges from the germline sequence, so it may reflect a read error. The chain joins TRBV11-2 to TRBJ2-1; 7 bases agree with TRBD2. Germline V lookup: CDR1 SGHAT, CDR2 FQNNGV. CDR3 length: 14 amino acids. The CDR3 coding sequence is TGTGCCAGCAGCTTAAAGACTAGCCTTGGTGAGCGGTTCTTC. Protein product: CASSLKTSLGERFF.

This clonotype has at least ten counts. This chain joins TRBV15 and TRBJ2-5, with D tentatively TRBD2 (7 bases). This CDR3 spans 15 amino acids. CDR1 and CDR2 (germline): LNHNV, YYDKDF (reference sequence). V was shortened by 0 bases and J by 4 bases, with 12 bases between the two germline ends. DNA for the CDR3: TGTGCCACCAGCAGAGATTGGGGGGGCCGAGAGACCCAGTACTTC. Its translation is CATSRDWGGRETQYF.

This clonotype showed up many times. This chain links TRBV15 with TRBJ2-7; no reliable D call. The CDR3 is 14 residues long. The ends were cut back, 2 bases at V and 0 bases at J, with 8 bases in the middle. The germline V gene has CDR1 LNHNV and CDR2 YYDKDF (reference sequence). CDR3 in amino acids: CATSRQVSSYEQYF. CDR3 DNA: TGTGCCACCAGCAGACAGGTGAGCTCCTACGAGCAGTACTTC. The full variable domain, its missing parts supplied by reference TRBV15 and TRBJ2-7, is DAMVIQNPRYQVTQFGKPVTLSCSQTLNHNVMYWYQQKSSQAPKLLFHYYDKDFNNEADTPDNFQSRRPNTSFCFLDIRSPGLGDTAMYLCATSRQVSSYEQYFGPGTRLTVT.

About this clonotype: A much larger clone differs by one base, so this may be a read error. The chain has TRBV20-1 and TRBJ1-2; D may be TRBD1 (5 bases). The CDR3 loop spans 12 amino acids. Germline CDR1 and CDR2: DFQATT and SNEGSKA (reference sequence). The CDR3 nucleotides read TGCAGTGCTAGGGGGGAGAACTATGGCTCCACCTTC. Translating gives CSARGENYGSTF.